This note documents a single TCR beta chain sequence. Its antigen is undetermined. The CDR3 has 14 amino acids. Germline V CDR1 and CDR2: LNHDA, SQIVND (reference sequence). V was pared by 3 bases and J by 2 bases, with 0 bases of the junction left unmatched. This sample is part of a study of cytomegalovirus exposure and HLA in healthy donors. Regarding the study as a whole: Highly shared sequence variants in one cluster were likely a sequencing artifact. It has been reported that TCR beta sequences accurately predicted the HLA-A and HLA-B alleles of most subjects. Presence/absence analysis assumed near-uniform sequencing depth across donors.

PCR was performed using 60 Vbeta and 13 Jbeta primers. Clones were read by immunoSEQ multiplex PCR, and TCRdb kept only the in-frame ones, dropping some. The table has a few hundred thousand clones, 70% to 90% seen once; the top ten hold around 2.1%. The sample taken for sequencing was PBMCs. This sequence joins TRBV19 and TRBJ1-5; TRBD1 aligns across 8 bases. The receptor was derived from a woman in her late teens or twenties in good health and CMV-seronegative. The CDR3 nucleotides read TGTGCCAGTAGTATGACAGGGGGCAATCAGCCCCAGCATTTT. Protein: CASSMTGGNQPQHF.